The clone carrying this T cell receptor (beta chain) was recorded many times. Its antigen is not known. Time point of the sample: longitudinal time-point 3. It was from 2 million PBMCs stored at -80 C that the unsorted libraries were obtained. This sample stems from a study of neurological immune-mediated disorders. Findings of the study overall: Among expanded clones, no CDR3 amino acid sequences were shared across subjects, a pattern suggesting private repertoires in all groups. The repertoires of 18 of 34 multiple sclerosis patients fell into one related-CDR3 cluster (a possible signature) under phylogenetic grouping.

Sequencing runs each yielded over 170 million TCR-beta sequences from 15-18 subjects. MiXCR was run by TCRdb on the 5' RACE reads, yielding one entry per CDR3 protein. The sample includes approximately 85,000 distinct CDR3 sequences, about 4% of them seen just once. The V and J ends lost 1 base and 8 bases respectively, with 14 bases between them. This CDR3 is 14 amino acids long. The germline gives CDR1 SGHVS, CDR2 FQNEAQ. The material sequenced was PBMCs. V and J are TRBV7-8 and TRBJ1-2; tentative D call: TRBD1 (5 bases). The sequence derives from a woman aged 60 to 75 with multiple sclerosis. In DNA, the CDR3 is TGTGCCAGCAGCTTAGAGGGCAGGGAGTACGGCTACACCTTC. Protein sequence: CASSLEGREYGYTF. The whole variable domain, filled in from reference TRBV7-8 and TRBJ1-2, reads GAGVSQSPRYKVAKRGQDVALRCDPISGHVSLFWYQQALGQGPEFLTYFQNEAQLDKSGLPSDRFFAERPEGSVSTLKIQRTQQEDSAVYLCASSLEGREYGYTFGSGTRLTVV.